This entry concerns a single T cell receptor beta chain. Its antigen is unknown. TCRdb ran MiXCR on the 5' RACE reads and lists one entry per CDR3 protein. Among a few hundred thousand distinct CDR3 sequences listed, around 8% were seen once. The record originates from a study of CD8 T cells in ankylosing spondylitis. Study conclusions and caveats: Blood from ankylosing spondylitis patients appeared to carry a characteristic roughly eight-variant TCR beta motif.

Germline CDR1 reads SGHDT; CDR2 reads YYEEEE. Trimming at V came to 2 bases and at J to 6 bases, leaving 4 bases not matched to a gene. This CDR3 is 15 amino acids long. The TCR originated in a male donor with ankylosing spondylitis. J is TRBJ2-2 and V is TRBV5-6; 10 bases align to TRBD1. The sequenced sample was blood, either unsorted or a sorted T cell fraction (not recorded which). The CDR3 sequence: CASSFGTGVPGELFF. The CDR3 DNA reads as TGTGCCAGCAGCTTTGGGACAGGGGTTCCCGGGGAGCTGTTTTTT.